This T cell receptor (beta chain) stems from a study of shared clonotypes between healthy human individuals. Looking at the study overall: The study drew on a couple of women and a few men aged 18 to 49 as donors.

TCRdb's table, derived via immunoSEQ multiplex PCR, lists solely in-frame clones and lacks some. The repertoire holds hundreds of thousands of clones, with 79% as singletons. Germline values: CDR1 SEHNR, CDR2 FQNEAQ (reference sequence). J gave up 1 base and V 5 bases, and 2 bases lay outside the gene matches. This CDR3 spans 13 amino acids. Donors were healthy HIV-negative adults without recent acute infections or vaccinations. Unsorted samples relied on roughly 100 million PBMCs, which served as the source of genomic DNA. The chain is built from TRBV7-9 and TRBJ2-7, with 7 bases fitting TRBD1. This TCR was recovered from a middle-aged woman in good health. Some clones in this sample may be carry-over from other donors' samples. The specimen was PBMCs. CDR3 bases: TGTGCCAGCAGCAAGGGACAGTCCTACGAGCAGTACTTC. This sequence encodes CASSKGQSYEQYF.